In this sample, the clone carrying this TCR beta chain turned up many times. Its antigen remains unknown. CDR3 length equals 16 residues. V lost 3 bases and J lost 0; bases outside the gene matches: 5. Germline CDR1 is SGHDT and CDR2 is YYEEEE. These data come from a study of T cells in Graves' hyperthyroidism and ophthalmopathy. Study outcomes and limitations: Most expanded thyroid clonotypes above 0.001 also appeared in blood. Stable hyperthyroidism and ophthalmopathy were separated using 13 V-J signatures.

Template material for amplifying TCR beta CDR3 regions consisted of RNA transcripts. First-round RT-PCR targeting the TCR CDR3 was performed with the HTBI primer set. TCRdb re-called the multiplex PCR reads with MiXCR, one entry per CDR3 protein. The repertoire holds hundreds of thousands of distinct CDR3 sequences, with around 14% as singletons. The sequencing sample was made of blood. The chain couples TRBV5-6 to TRBJ2-7; 11 nucleotides match TRBD2. This sequence was found in a woman aged 18-35 years with Graves' hyperthyroidism. This CDR3 reads CASSWGLAAASYEQYF. In nucleotides, the CDR3 is TGTGCCAGCAGCTGGGGACTAGCGGCCGCCTCCTACGAGCAGTACTTC. The variable domain in full, completed from reference TRBV5-6 and TRBJ2-7, reads DAGVTQSPTHLIKTRGQQVTLRCSPKSGHDTVSWYQQALGQGPQFIFQYYEEEERQRGNFPDRFSGHQFPNYSSELNVNALLLGDSALYLCASSWGLAAASYEQYFGPGTRLTVT.